Listed below are T cell receptor beta chains from one sample, sequenced in a study of T cells in Graves' hyperthyroidism and ophthalmopathy. TCRdb re-called the multiplex PCR reads with MiXCR, one entry per CDR3 protein. This repertoire shows a few hundred thousand distinct CDR3 sequences, around 20% found once; its top ten account for about 26%. Material for sequencing was blood. The receptors here all came from a man younger than 35 with Graves' hyperthyroidism. CDR3s leave out the opening cysteine and the closing phenylalanine or tryptophan. A D gene is named only where the DNA matches it firmly.

j_call: TRBJ2-5
d_call: TRBD2
v_call: TRBV11-2
cdr3_length: 16
cdr3_aa: ASSPGGAGGGYQETQY

j_call: TRBJ2-5
d_call: .
v_call: TRBV6-5
cdr3_length: 12
cdr3_aa: ASSYLLGWETQY

j_call: TRBJ1-2
d_call: .
v_call: TRBV4-2
cdr3_length: 12
cdr3_aa: ASSQASRENGYT

j_call: TRBJ1-1
d_call: .
v_call: TRBV29-1
cdr3_length: 10
cdr3_aa: SVEYGVTEAF

j_call: TRBJ2-2
d_call: .
v_call: TRBV2
cdr3_length: 12
cdr3_aa: ASSEIVNTGELF

j_call: TRBJ1-1
d_call: .
v_call: TRBV6-1
cdr3_length: 13
cdr3_aa: ASNPWVGTNTEAF

j_call: TRBJ2-7
d_call: .
v_call: TRBV6-1
cdr3_length: 9
cdr3_aa: ASTTPGQQY

j_call: TRBJ2-5
d_call: .
v_call: TRBV6-5
cdr3_length: 13
cdr3_aa: ASSYSSRGEETQY

j_call: TRBJ1-3
d_call: .
v_call: TRBV2
cdr3_length: 12
cdr3_aa: ASSETVSGNTIY

j_call: TRBJ1-2
d_call: TRBD1
v_call: TRBV7-8
cdr3_length: 16
cdr3_aa: ASSPHPFGTGGFFGYT

j_call: TRBJ1-1
d_call: TRBD1
v_call: TRBV2
cdr3_length: 14
cdr3_aa: ASSEGTGVGDTEAF

j_call: TRBJ1-5
d_call: .
v_call: TRBV28
cdr3_length: 15
cdr3_aa: ASSLAPFGVRNQPQH

j_call: TRBJ1-5
d_call: .
v_call: TRBV10-2
cdr3_length: 10
cdr3_aa: ASSLLQQPQH

j_call: TRBJ1-5
d_call: .
v_call: TRBV7-2
cdr3_length: 13
cdr3_aa: ASSLSGYSNQPQH

j_call: TRBJ1-1
d_call: TRBD1
v_call: TRBV12-3/TRBV12-4
cdr3_length: 14
cdr3_aa: ASARGAGGMNTEAW

j_call: TRBJ2-7
d_call: .
v_call: TRBV6-4
cdr3_length: 13
cdr3_aa: ASTTGTPSSYEQY

j_call: TRBJ2-7
d_call: .
v_call: TRBV28
cdr3_length: 11
cdr3_aa: ASRIADAYEQY

j_call: TRBJ1-2
d_call: .
v_call: TRBV20-1
cdr3_length: 10
cdr3_aa: SGTGRNYGYT

j_call: TRBJ1-2
d_call: TRBD1
v_call: TRBV28
cdr3_length: 15
cdr3_aa: AISQTATGPGNYGYT

j_call: TRBJ2-4
d_call: .
v_call: TRBV2
cdr3_length: 9
cdr3_aa: ASREKNIQY

j_call: TRBJ1-1
d_call: .
v_call: TRBV5-5
cdr3_length: 13
cdr3_aa: ASSLSGTLNTEAF

j_call: TRBJ1-2
d_call: TRBD1
v_call: TRBV5-1
cdr3_length: 12
cdr3_aa: ASSLDTGAYGYT

j_call: TRBJ1-6
d_call: .
v_call: TRBV12-3/TRBV12-4
cdr3_length: 11
cdr3_aa: ASSFRLGAPLH

j_call: TRBJ1-1
d_call: .
v_call: TRBV12-3/TRBV12-4
cdr3_length: 10
cdr3_aa: ASRRVGTETF

j_call: TRBJ1-5
d_call: TRBD1
v_call: TRBV10-3
cdr3_length: 12
cdr3_aa: AIRGQGSDQPQH

j_call: TRBJ1-2
d_call: .
v_call: TRBV9
cdr3_length: 12
cdr3_aa: ASSVGPENYGYT

j_call: TRBJ1-5
d_call: .
v_call: TRBV6-1
cdr3_length: 13
cdr3_aa: ASSQQELSNQPQH